This T cell receptor beta chain appears in the sequencing data of a study of OX40 agonist ivuxolimab in advanced cancers. For the study at large: Ivuxolimab was delivered to patients intravenously every 2 weeks at doses spanning 0.01 to 10 mg/kg.

Assay used: immunoSEQ multiplex PCR; TCRdb lists only in-frame clones, some missing. The sample includes about 19,000 clones, over 70% of them seen just once. The V gene end was trimmed by 2 bases and the J gene end by 7 bases; junction bases not matched to a gene: 8. The CDR3 contains 15 residues. Germline loops: CDR1 SNHLY, CDR2 FYNNEI. Sequencing used CD4+ or CD8+ T cells sorted from blood, obtained in a trial of the OX40 agonist ivuxolimab. This TCR was recovered from an adult with an advanced solid tumor such as melanoma, head and neck, liver or kidney cancer. The V and J genes are TRBV2 and TRBJ1-2; TRBD1 aligns across 9 bases. The CDR3 nucleotides read TGTGCCAGCAGTGAATTGGGGACAGGGAGGGTTGGCTACACCTTC. Translated: CASSELGTGRVGYTF.